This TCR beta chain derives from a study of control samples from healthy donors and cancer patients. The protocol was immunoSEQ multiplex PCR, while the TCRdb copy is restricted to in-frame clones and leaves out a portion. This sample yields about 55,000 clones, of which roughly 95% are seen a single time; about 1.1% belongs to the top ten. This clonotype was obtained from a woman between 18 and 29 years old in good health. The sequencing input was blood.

CDR3 in DNA: TGTGCCAGCTCTTCCAGGGGGGAGGGCACTGAAGCTTTCTTT. It encodes CASSSRGEGTEAFF. The chain recombines TRBV18 with TRBJ1-1, with TRBD1 identical over 7 bases. The germline V gene has CDR1 KGHSH and CDR2 LQKENI. J gave up 4 bases and V 6 bases, and 8 bases lay outside the gene matches. CDR3 size: 14 residues.